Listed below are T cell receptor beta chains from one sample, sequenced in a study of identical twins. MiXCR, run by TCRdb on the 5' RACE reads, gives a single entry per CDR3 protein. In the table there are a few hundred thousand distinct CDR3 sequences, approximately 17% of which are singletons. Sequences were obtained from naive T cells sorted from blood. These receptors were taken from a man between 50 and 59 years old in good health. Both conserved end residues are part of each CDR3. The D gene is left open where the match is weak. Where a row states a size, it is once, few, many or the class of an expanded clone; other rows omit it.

TGTGCCAGCAGCGTAGTACCAAGCGGGATTTACGAGCAGTACTTC | CASSVVPSGIYEQYF | TRBV9 | TRBD2 | few | TRBJ2-7
TGCGCCAGCAGCCAAGAAACAGGGCTAGGAAACACCATATATTTT | CASSQETGLGNTIYF | TRBV4-3 | - | - | TRBJ1-3
TGTGCCAGCAGTTTGGGCCGGGGCTTTGGCACTGAAGCTTTCTTT | CASSLGRGFGTEAFF | TRBV28 | - | many | TRBJ1-1
TGCAGCGTTGAAGTAGTCGACAGGGACTATGAGCAGTTCTTC | CSVEVVDRDYEQFF | TRBV29-1 | - | many | TRBJ2-1
TGCAGTGCTAGAGATAAGGACAGTTCCTACGAGCAGTACTTC | CSARDKDSSYEQYF | TRBV20-1 | - | - | TRBJ2-7
TGTGCCAGCAGACAACAGGCTACGAACACCGGGGAGCTGTTTTTT | CASRQQATNTGELFF | TRBV12-3/TRBV12-4 | - | many | TRBJ2-2
TGTGCCAGCAGCCCCGGGACAGGCCCTACCCAGTACTTC | CASSPGTGPTQYF | TRBV27 | TRBD1 | few | TRBJ2-5
TGTGCCAGCAGTTTATTCGTTTTCGGGGAGGGCACTGAAGCTTTCTTT | CASSLFVFGEGTEAFF | TRBV28 | - | - | TRBJ1-1
TGTGCCAGCAGAAATTCCGGGACAGGGTCCAATGAGCAGTTCTTC | CASRNSGTGSNEQFF | TRBV12-3/TRBV12-4 | TRBD1 | few | TRBJ2-1
TGTGCCAGCAGTTACCTCCAACCGGGGCTAGCCAAAAACATTCAGTACTTC | CASSYLQPGLAKNIQYF | TRBV6-5 | - | few | TRBJ2-4
TGCGCCAGCAGCCAAGGACAGGGAGGGAATGAGCAGTTCTTC | CASSQGQGGNEQFF | TRBV4-3 | - | - | TRBJ2-1
TGTGCCAGCAGCCCGCGGTACCAAGAGACCCAGTACTTC | CASSPRYQETQYF | TRBV11-1 | - | many | TRBJ2-5
TGTGCCAGCAGTCCCCAGGGGGGCTATGGCTACACCTTC | CASSPQGGYGYTF | TRBV27 | TRBD1 | many | TRBJ1-2
TGCACCAGCAGCCAAAGACAGGCGAACACTGAAGCTTTCTTT | CTSSQRQANTEAFF | TRBV5-1 | - | - | TRBJ1-1
TGTGCCAGCAGCCCCCAGGCAGGCTATGGCTACACCTTC | CASSPQAGYGYTF | TRBV7-2 | - | many | TRBJ1-2
TGTGCCAGCAGTTACTCGTTACGGGAGACTACCAAGAGGACCCAGTACTTC | CASSYSLRETTKRTQYF | TRBV6-2/TRBV6-3 | - | few | TRBJ2-5
TGTGCCAGCAGTCGGGGACTAGCGGGGGGGCCGAAGAATGAGCAGTTCTTC | CASSRGLAGGPKNEQFF | TRBV6-1 | TRBD2 | - | TRBJ2-1
TGTGCCAGCAGTTTTTGGGAAGGGTCCCAGTACTTC | CASSFWEGSQYF | TRBV6-2/TRBV6-3 | - | many | TRBJ2-5
TGTGCCAGCAGTTACTCTCGGGTTCTGTACGAGCAGTACTTC | CASSYSRVLYEQYF | TRBV6-2/TRBV6-3 | - | many | TRBJ2-7
TGTGCCAGCAGCCCCCCCCGTAGAATCCAAGAGACCCAGTACTTC | CASSPPRRIQETQYF | TRBV28 | - | few | TRBJ2-5
TGTGCCAGCAGCCCCGGGACAGGGTGGGGCACAGATACGCAGTATTTT | CASSPGTGWGTDTQYF | TRBV5-5 | TRBD1 | - | TRBJ2-3
TGTGCCAGCAGCTCCTTAGGACAGACTAACTATGGCTACACCTTC | CASSSLGQTNYGYTF | TRBV7-8 | - | - | TRBJ1-2
TGCGCCAGCAGCTTGGGAGCCCTGGAAGGCTACACCTTC | CASSLGALEGYTF | TRBV5-1 | - | many | TRBJ1-2
TGTGCCAGCAGCACCGCGGGAGGCCAAGCACACACTACGCAGTATTTT | CASSTAGGQAHTTQYF | TRBV7-2 | TRBD2 | - | TRBJ2-3
TGCGCCAGCAGCCAACCTGGGGCTAGCGGGAGGTATGTCAATGAGCAGTTCTTC | CASSQPGASGRYVNEQFF | TRBV4-3 | TRBD2 | - | TRBJ2-1
TGTGCCAGCAATCCGGGAGTCTCCTACAATGAGCAGTTCTTC | CASNPGVSYNEQFF | TRBV6-2/TRBV6-3 | - | once | TRBJ2-1
TGTGCCAGCAGTTTCCTTCGGGGGGACGCGGCCCAGTACTTC | CASSFLRGDAAQYF | TRBV6-5 | TRBD2 | - | TRBJ2-5
TGTGCCAGCAGACCTGGGCGGGGAATAGGCTACGAGCAGTACTTC | CASRPGRGIGYEQYF | TRBV5-5 | - | - | TRBJ2-7
TGTGCCAGCAGCCCCCCTCCATCCTACGAGCAGTACTTC | CASSPPPSYEQYF | TRBV5-5 | - | - | TRBJ2-7
TGCGCCACGGGACTAGCGGGACCTTCCTACGAGCAGTACTTC | CATGLAGPSYEQYF | TRBV10-2 | TRBD2 | - | TRBJ2-7
TGTGCCAGCAGCTTGGATTTGATGGTCAGCGGGAGAAACAATGAGCAGTTCTTC | CASSLDLMVSGRNNEQFF | TRBV5-6 | TRBD2 | many | TRBJ2-1
TGTGCCAGCAGCTTAGATCGCGACGAGCAGTACTTC | CASSLDRDEQYF | TRBV11-2 | - | many | TRBJ2-7
TGTGCCAGCGGGACTAGCTTGTACGAGCAGTACTTC | CASGTSLYEQYF | TRBV25-1 | TRBD2 | many | TRBJ2-7
TGTGCCAGCAGTCCGAGCGGAACTTCCTACAATGAGCAGTTCTTC | CASSPSGTSYNEQFF | TRBV27 | - | - | TRBJ2-1
TGTGCCAGCCCTTCCGGAGCAACACACGGCTACACCTTC | CASPSGATHGYTF | TRBV30 | - | few | TRBJ1-2
TGCGCCAGCAGCCAAGAACGGACAGGGGTATACAATGAGCAGTTCTTC | CASSQERTGVYNEQFF | TRBV4-3 | TRBD1 | - | TRBJ2-1
TGTGCCAGCAGTTACTTCTCTGGGGCCAACGTCCTGACTTTC | CASSYFSGANVLTF | TRBV6-2/TRBV6-3 | - | few | TRBJ2-6
TGTGCCAGCAGCTTGGACATTCAAGAGACCCAGTACTTC | CASSLDIQETQYF | TRBV5-6 | - | many | TRBJ2-5
TGTGCCAGCAGTTGGGGCGTGGTGGGGGCCATCCGAGAAGGAGCAGATACGCAGTATTTT | CASSWGVVGAIREGADTQYF | TRBV12-3/TRBV12-4 | - | few | TRBJ2-3
TGCAGTGCTAGCAGACAGGGACTAACCGGGGAGCTGTTTTTT | CSASRQGLTGELFF | TRBV20-1 | - | many | TRBJ2-2
TGTGCCAGCAGTTCAGGGGATGAAGCTTTCTTT | CASSSGDEAFF | TRBV6-2/TRBV6-3 | - | - | TRBJ1-1
TGTGCCAGCAGCCAAGAAACTAGCGCCGATGAGCAGTTCTTC | CASSQETSADEQFF | TRBV4-2 | TRBD2 | - | TRBJ2-1
TGCAGTGCCCACCGACAGGGAGGAAACAGAAACTATGGCTACACCTTC | CSAHRQGGNRNYGYTF | TRBV20-1 | TRBD1 | few | TRBJ1-2
TGTGCCAGCAGCTTTCTAAAGACTAGCGGGAGCAAGCAGTTCTTC | CASSFLKTSGSKQFF | TRBV7-8 | TRBD2 | once | TRBJ2-1
TGTGCCAGCAGCCAAGAATGGTTGGGACGGCCTCAGCTAGGTAATCAGCCCCAGCATTTT | CASSQEWLGRPQLGNQPQHF | TRBV14 | - | many | TRBJ1-5
TGCAGTGCTAGAGATCGCGTGGGAGGCTACACCTTC | CSARDRVGGYTF | TRBV20-1 | - | - | TRBJ1-2
TGCAGTGCCTTTAGGGGCCCTAACTATGGCTACACCTTC | CSAFRGPNYGYTF | TRBV20-1 | - | few | TRBJ1-2
TGTGCCAGCAGCCCACCGGGACAGAATTACGAGCAGTACTTC | CASSPPGQNYEQYF | TRBV7-3 | TRBD1 | - | TRBJ2-7
TGTGCCAGCACCCACCCAGCCTCCTACGAGCAGTACTTC | CASTHPASYEQYF | TRBV28 | - | few | TRBJ2-7
TGCGCCAGCAGCCAAGTCCTCAGGGAGGGCACAGATACGCAGTATTTT | CASSQVLREGTDTQYF | TRBV4-3 | - | many | TRBJ2-3
TGCAGTGCTTATTGGTCCCCCGGGCCTTCCTACGAGCAGTACTTC | CSAYWSPGPSYEQYF | TRBV20-1 | - | few | TRBJ2-7
TGTGCCAGCAGTTCCCGAGGTTTTGACCCTTCGGATACGCAGTATTTT | CASSSRGFDPSDTQYF | TRBV12-3/TRBV12-4 | - | - | TRBJ2-3
TGCAGCGTTGCGGCGGGGACGTTCAGTGGGACCCAGTACTTC | CSVAAGTFSGTQYF | TRBV29-1 | - | many | TRBJ2-5
TGCGCCAGCAGTGGGATAACAGGGGGTTTTCTCTACGAGCAGTACTTC | CASSGITGGFLYEQYF | TRBV10-2 | TRBD1 | few | TRBJ2-7
TGCAGTGCTACCGACAGGGGCCAGGGCGGAGAGCAGTACTTC | CSATDRGQGGEQYF | TRBV20-1 | TRBD1 | few | TRBJ2-7
TGTGCCACCAGCAGTTCCTACAGGGTAACCGGCGAAAAACTGTTTTTT | CATSSSYRVTGEKLFF | TRBV15 | - | - | TRBJ1-4